This T cell receptor beta chain was sequenced for a study of blood T cell repertoires in COVID-19. Turning to the study itself: Collection of acute and convalescent COVID-19 samples took place in the United States, Italy and Spain. PBMCs, B-cell-depleted T cells, or T cells were the source of the cDNA or gDNA that made up the material.

In the study's own analysis: Estimation of nucleated cell counts relied on the amplification of reference gene primers. Libraries were prepared by immunoSEQ multiplex PCR; TCRdb keeps only in-frame clonotypes and omits some of them. That table is the source of V, J and clone size, and D and trimming were worked out from the DNA. The sample consists of more than 200,000 clones, 75% to 90% of them appearing once. Per germline, CDR1 KGHSH and CDR2 LQKENI. CDR3 length equals 15 residues. Losses at the gene ends were 0 bases for V and 4 bases for J; bases not matched to a gene: 5. This clonotype originated in a man aged 25-45 years with active or convalescent COVID-19. V gene TRBV18 combines with J gene TRBJ1-2, with 7 bases matching TRBD1. Sample: peripheral blood. The CDR3 DNA reads TGTGCCAGCTCACCACCTAAGACAGGGTCCTATGGCTACACCTTC. Residues: CASSPPKTGSYGYTF.